One sample yielded the 16 T cell receptor beta chains listed below, sequenced in a study of cytomegalovirus exposure and HLA in healthy donors. The assay was immunoSEQ multiplex PCR, and TCRdb's table has in-frame clones only and misses some. The sample has approximately 300,000 clones, around 86% seen once; the top ten hold more than 0.8%. Sequenced sample: PBMCs. The receptors were gathered from a woman between 18 and 29 years old in good health and CMV-seronegative.

The chain employs TRBV4-3 and TRBJ2-7, with 11 bases that match TRBD2. CDR3 size: 13 residues. The germline gives CDR1 LGHNA, CDR2 YSLEER. The trim removed 2 bases at V and 7 bases at J, leaving 1 base unmatched. The CDR3 DNA follows: TGCGCCAGCAGCCAACGACTAGCGGGGGAGCAGTACTTC. The encoded protein is CASSQRLAGEQYF.

The J gene is TRBJ1-5, the V gene TRBV7-2; weak D call: TRBD1 (5 bases). The CDR3 sequence is 17 residues long. Trimming removed 1 base at V and 4 bases at J, with 17 bases between. CDR1 SGHTA and CDR2 FQGNSA come from the germline V gene. The CDR3: CASSLVAQGGGNQPQHF. The CDR3 nucleotides are TGTGCCAGCAGCTTAGTCGCCCAGGGAGGTGGGAATCAGCCCCAGCATTTT.

The chain's CDR3 is CASSLDGTRGGETQYF. CDR3 nucleotide sequence: TGTGCCAGCAGTTTAGACGGGACTAGAGGAGGAGAGACCCAGTACTTC. The chain recombines TRBV27 with TRBJ2-5; TRBD2 agrees at 8 bases. The CDR3 is 16 residues long. After removal of 2 bases from V and 4 bases from J, the junction contained 9 bases not matched to a gene. Germline CDR1 and CDR2: MNHEY and SMNVEV (reference sequence).

This clone was counted a single time. The chain is built from TRBV6-1 and TRBJ2-1; 8 bases match TRBD2. The J segment lost 5 bases and the V segment lost 8 bases, leaving 8 bases of the junction unmatched. The CDR3 covers 14 residues. From germline, CDR1 is MNHNS and CDR2 SASEGT. The CDR3 loop reads CASLLAENHNEQFF. The CDR3 DNA is TGTGCCAGCCTACTAGCGGAGAATCACAATGAGCAGTTCTTC.

This CDR3 reads CASSFAGGEGYTF. CDR3 nucleotide sequence: TGCGCCAGCAGCTTCGCGGGGGGAGAAGGCTACACCTTC. The chain employs TRBV10-2 and TRBJ1-2; D is perhaps TRBD1 (5 bases). CDR1 and CDR2 (germline): WSHSY, SAAADI. Deletions cut 6 bases from V and 8 bases from J, with 16 bases between. This CDR3 region has 13 residues.

The chain couples TRBV2 to TRBJ2-1, with 8 bases aligning to TRBD2. The V gene's germline CDR1 is SNHLY and CDR2 FYNNEI. The CDR3 sequence is 14 residues long. V shed 6 bases and J 4 bases; nucleotides not matched to a gene: 5. This CDR3 reads CASRLLAGYNEQFF. The CDR3 DNA sequence: TGTGCCAGCAGGTTGCTAGCGGGTTACAATGAGCAGTTCTTC. Using reference TRBV2 and TRBJ2-1 for the parts outside the CDR3, the full variable domain is EPEVTQTPSHQVTQMGQEVILRCVPISNHLYFYWYRQILGQKVEFLVSFYNNEISEKSEIFDDQFSVERPDGSNFTLKIRSTKLEDSAMYFCASRLLAGYNEQFFGPGTRLTVL.

The chain carries TRBV5-1 and TRBJ1-2; a weak D match, TRBD1 (6 bases). The CDR3 runs to 14 residues. Germline-derived CDR1 and CDR2 are SGHRS and YFSETQ. V was pared by 4 bases and J by 2 bases, with 12 bases between. This CDR3 is CASSGTGTNYGYTF. CDR3 DNA: TGCGCCAGCAGCGGAACAGGGACGAACTATGGCTACACCTTC.

The rearrangement joins TRBV7-2 to TRBJ2-3, with 12 bases fitting TRBD2. The germline CDR1 and CDR2 sequences are SGHTA and FQGNSA. The CDR3 contains 16 residues. V lost 6 bases, J lost 4 bases, and 8 bases stayed unmatched. CDR3 nucleotides: TGTGCCAGCAGTCCAAGCGGACTAGCGGGGTCAGATACGCAGTATTTT. Its translation: CASSPSGLAGSDTQYF.

The chain is built from TRBV11-2 and TRBJ2-7; D call uncertain. The CDR3 consists of 15 residues. V lost 1 base, J lost 5 bases, and 15 bases lay in between. Germline V lookup: CDR1 SGHAT, CDR2 FQNNGV. The CDR3 nucleotides are TGTGCCAGCAGCTTAGCCCGTTCCCACGCGGACGAGCAGTACTTC. Protein sequence: CASSLARSHADEQYF.

In nucleotides, the CDR3 is TGCAGCGCCCCGCGAGGGAGTACAGAGACCCAGTACTTC. Translation gives CSAPRGSTETQYF. The chain uses TRBV29-1 and TRBJ2-5; possibly TRBD2 for D (5 bases). The germline V gene encodes CDR1 SQVTM and CDR2 ANQGSEA. V gave up 7 bases and J gave up 4 bases, with 16 bases separating them. The CDR3 runs 13 residues.

This clone occurred a few times. The chain links TRBV7-9 to TRBJ2-3; D uncertain. Trimming removed 11 bases at V and 0 bases at J, with 9 bases between. Germline values: CDR1 SEHNR, CDR2 FQNEAQ (reference sequence). This CDR3 has 12 residues. The CDR3 DNA follows: TGTGCCTCAGCAGGCAGCACAGATACGCAGTATTTT. Translating gives CASAGSTDTQYF.

The genes are TRBV9 and TRBJ2-7; 8 bases are a match to TRBD1. CDR1 and CDR2 (germline): SGDLS, YYNGEE. J gave up 3 bases and V 3 bases, and 5 bases lay outside the gene matches. This CDR3 has 14 amino acids. The CDR3 reads CASSAGGPYYEQYF. In DNA form, the CDR3 reads TGTGCCAGCAGCGCAGGGGGCCCGTACTACGAGCAGTACTTC. The full variable domain, with the rest looked up from reference TRBV9 and TRBJ2-7, is DSGVTQTPKHLITATGQRVTLRCSPRSGDLSVYWYQQSLDQGLQFLIQYYNGEERAKGNILERFSAQQFPDLHSELNLSSLELGDSALYFCASSAGGPYYEQYFGPGTRLTVT.

In this sample, this clone turned up once. Other DNA sequences in this specimen translate into the identical CDR3. The chain recombines TRBV5-1 with TRBJ2-7; D may be TRBD2 (6 bases). The CDR3 loop spans 15 amino acids. Trimming removed 0 bases at V and 4 bases at J, with 14 bases between. Germline V gives CDR1 SGHRS, CDR2 YFSETQ. DNA of the CDR3: TGCGCCAGCAGCTTGGGTACCGGGACTTTGTACGAGCAGTACTTC. Encoded protein: CASSLGTGTLYEQYF.

The CDR3 nucleotides read TGTGCCAGCAGCCCCATAAGCCGGGTTACAGATACGCAGTATTTT. This sequence encodes CASSPISRVTDTQYF. The genes are TRBV13 and TRBJ2-3; D is ambiguous. Germline CDR1 PRHDT, CDR2 FYEKMQ (reference sequence). The CDR3 runs 15 residues. The ends were cut back, 5 bases at V and 3 bases at J, with 15 bases in the middle.

This clone was seen at least ten times. The genes are TRBV11-1 and TRBJ2-3; 12 bases fit TRBD2. V was clipped by 5 bases and J by 4 bases; unmatched bases: 4. Germline loops: CDR1 SGHAT, CDR2 FQDESV (reference sequence). The CDR3 has 15 residues. In nucleotides, the CDR3 is TGTGCCAGCAGCCCTAGCGGGAGGGAGGCAGATACGCAGTATTTT. It is translated as CASSPSGREADTQYF. Supplemented by reference TRBV11-1 and TRBJ2-3, the full variable domain reads EAEVAQSPRYKITEKSQAVAFWCDPISGHATLYWYRQILGQGPELLVQFQDESVVDDSQLPKDRFSAERLKGVDSTLKIQPAELGDSAMYLCASSPSGREADTQYFGPGTRLTVL.

The sample holds a few counts of this clone. The rearrangement uses TRBV29-1 and TRBJ1-4; 8 positions agree with TRBD1. This CDR3 has 13 residues. Germline V lookup: CDR1 SQVTM, CDR2 ANQGSEA. Trimming took 7 bases from V and 4 from J; bases not matched to a gene: 5. CDR3 protein: CSAGGQGNEKLFF. For the CDR3, the DNA is TGCAGCGCGGGAGGACAGGGTAATGAAAAACTGTTTTTT.